This T cell receptor (beta chain) was profiled in a study of naive and memory T cell subsets. From the second PCR step, alpha and beta chains were amplified apart. CDR1 is DFQATT and CDR2 is SNEGSKA in the germline V gene (reference sequence). CDR3 length equals 13 residues. The ends lost 8 bases at V and 2 bases at J; junction bases unmatched: 8. Points from the study as a whole: Naive repertoires, especially CD8, held a few larger clonotypes, possibly memory cells re-expressing CD45RA.

This clonotype has a count of ten or more. Its target is not known. The beta constant-region primer was an equimolar mix of two oligonucleotides covering TRBC1 and TRBC2. Ligated cDNA was amplified by four rounds of PCR with nested alpha and beta constant-region primers and SP2. MiXCR was run by TCRdb on the UMI-ligation and nested PCR reads, yielding one entry per CDR3 protein. The sample has about 90,000 distinct CDR3 sequences; roughly 12% are singletons. Sequenced input: naive CD4+ T cells from blood. The J gene is TRBJ2-7, the V gene TRBV20-1; 8 bases map to TRBD1. The clonotype originates from a human donor in good health. DNA for the CDR3: TGCAGTCCCCAGGACAGGGCCCCCTACGAGCAGTACTTC. It codes for CSPQDRAPYEQYF.